The clone carrying this T cell receptor beta chain has ten or more counts. Its target is not known. RNA was extracted from bulk tissue without any cell sorting. These data are taken from a study of tumor and adjacent non-tumor tissue in lung cancer. Study-wide background: Patients were aged roughly 30 to 76, about ten men and 5 women, stage I to III. Notes on the study in general: Top 100 clones took a larger repertoire share in normal lung.

The library came from three nested PCR rounds adapted from ARM-PCR protocols. TCRdb processed the multiplex PCR reads anew with MiXCR; each CDR3 protein has one entry. The table shows approximately 75,000 distinct CDR3 sequences, with under 85% occurring only once. Germline loops: CDR1 SGHNT, CDR2 YYREEE (reference sequence). There are 17 residues in the CDR3. Trimming removed 0 bases from V and 1 base from J, with 11 bases in between. Sequencing was done on a sample of lung tumor tissue. This sequence joins TRBV5-4 and TRBJ2-6; maybe TRBD1 (6 bases). The clonotype originates from a woman between 50 and 59 years old with non-small cell lung cancer. The CDR3 region is CASSLAYTGSGANVLTF. The DNA for the CDR3 is TGTGCCAGCAGCTTGGCTTATACAGGGTCTGGGGCCAACGTCCTGACTTTC.